This is a list of T cell receptor beta chains from one sample in a study of blood T cell repertoires in COVID-19. The repertoire was sequenced with immunoSEQ multiplex PCR; TCRdb's copy has only in-frame clones and lacks some. The repertoire has around 210,000 clones, roughly 80% of them found once; the top ten carry around 5.4%. What was sequenced was peripheral blood. These receptors were taken from a woman in her seventies with acute or convalescent COVID-19. CDR3s include the opening cysteine and the closing phenylalanine or tryptophan. The D gene is left open where the match is weak. Size is omitted from some rows. Given values are once, few, many or a class for expanded clones.

j_call v_call d_call clone_size cdr3_aa cdr3_nt
TRBJ2-5 TRBV11-2 TRBD2 few CASSLERGETQYF TGTGCCAGCAGCTTAGAGCGGGGGGAGACCCAGTACTTC
TRBJ2-3 TRBV24-1 TRBD1 - CATSDLGTGTTDTQYF TGTGCCACCAGTGACCTAGGGACAGGGACCACAGATACGCAGTATTTT
TRBJ1-3 TRBV30 TRBD1 - CAWVRDSFGNTIYF TGTGCCTGGGTTAGGGACAGCTTTGGAAACACCATATATTTT
TRBJ1-2 TRBV28 - - CASRKAQQGGYGYTF TGTGCCAGCAGGAAGGCCCAACAGGGAGGGTATGGCTACACCTTC
TRBJ2-3 TRBV6-5 TRBD2 - CASLESGGSTDTQYF TGTGCCAGTCTTGAGAGCGGGGGATCCACAGATACGCAGTATTTT
TRBJ2-1 TRBV28 TRBD2 - CASSRMGLEGDNEQFF TGTGCCAGCAGTCGCATGGGACTAGAGGGAGACAATGAGCAGTTCTTC
TRBJ2-1 TRBV7-2 TRBD2 - CASSLELAGGSSNEQFF TGTGCCAGCAGCTTAGAACTAGCGGGAGGTTCGTCCAATGAGCAGTTCTTC
TRBJ2-5 TRBV12-3/TRBV12-4 - few CASSDSDKETQYF TGTGCCAGCAGTGACAGCGATAAAGAGACCCAGTACTTC
TRBJ2-5 TRBV24-1 - - CATSDGGRYQETQYF TGTGCCACCAGTGATGGAGGGCGGTACCAAGAGACCCAGTACTTC
TRBJ1-5 TRBV4-1 - - CASSQMTDSNQPQHF TGCGCCAGCAGCCAGATGACAGATAGCAATCAGCCCCAGCATTTT
TRBJ2-2 TRBV2 TRBD1 - CASRDRGMNTGELFF TGTGCCAGCAGAGACAGGGGGATGAACACCGGGGAGCTGTTTTTT
TRBJ2-7 TRBV15 - - CATSIRQGGDEQYF TGTGCCACCAGCATTAGACAGGGAGGAGACGAGCAGTACTTC
TRBJ2-1 TRBV19 TRBD2 few CASRLLAGGINEQFF TGTGCCAGTAGGCTACTAGCGGGCGGCATCAATGAGCAGTTCTTC
TRBJ1-3 TRBV3-1/TRBV3-2 - - CASSLGGSGNTIYF TGTGCCAGCAGCCTGGGCGGGAGTGGAAACACCATATATTTT
TRBJ1-2 TRBV18 - - CASSPETNYGYTF TGTGCCAGCTCACCAGAGACTAACTATGGCTACACCTTC
TRBJ1-1 TRBV19 - few CASSIIFSGINTEAFF TGTGCCAGTAGTATTATTTTCAGCGGGATTAACACTGAAGCTTTCTTT
TRBJ2-3 TRBV30 - - CAWSVQATDTQYF TGTGCCTGGAGTGTACAGGCGACAGATACGCAGTATTTT
TRBJ1-1 TRBV2 TRBD1 - CASLSNRGIGTEAFF TGTGCCAGCCTTTCCAACAGGGGGATCGGCACTGAAGCTTTCTTT
TRBJ1-5 TRBV2 - - CASGRQVLVGNQPQHF TGTGCCAGCGGCCGACAGGTGCTGGTGGGGAATCAGCCCCAGCATTTT
TRBJ2-1 TRBV11-2 TRBD1 - CASSPGTGSVNEQFF TGTGCCAGCAGCCCCGGGACAGGGTCTGTCAATGAGCAGTTCTTC
TRBJ1-3 TRBV25-1 - - CASSPSVSDTIYF TGTGCCAGCAGCCCATCGGTCTCGGACACCATATATTTT
TRBJ1-1 TRBV7-8 - - CASSLGVTRTEAFF TGTGCCAGCAGCTTAGGCGTTACCCGCACTGAAGCTTTCTTT
TRBJ1-3 TRBV27 - - CASSPIRPTGSGNTIYF TGTGCCAGCAGTCCGATACGTCCGACAGGTTCTGGAAACACCATATATTTT
TRBJ1-5 TRBV5-1 TRBD1 - CASSSGQGRDQPQHF TGCGCCAGCAGCTCAGGACAGGGACGGGATCAGCCCCAGCATTTT
TRBJ2-3 TRBV6-5 TRBD2 - CASSLAGISTDTQYF TGTGCCAGCAGCCTAGCGGGGATTAGCACAGATACGCAGTATTTT
TRBJ2-6 TRBV27 TRBD1 - CASRKDRGISGANVLTF TGTGCCAGCAGAAAAGACAGGGGCATTTCAGGGGCCAACGTCCTGACTTTC
TRBJ1-2 TRBV2 TRBD1 - CASSEAGQGPYGYTF TGTGCCAGCAGTGAAGCGGGACAGGGCCCCTATGGCTACACCTTC
TRBJ1-3 TRBV5-4 - - CASSPNQGGNTIYF TGTGCCAGCAGCCCGAATCAGGGGGGAAACACCATATATTTT
TRBJ2-2 TRBV10-3 - - CATCPEAVRTGELFF TGTGCCACCTGCCCGGAAGCGGTGAGGACCGGGGAGCTGTTTTTT
TRBJ2-1 TRBV5-1 TRBD2 - CASSYGTSGSSYNEQFF TGCGCCAGCAGCTACGGGACTAGCGGGAGCTCCTACAATGAGCAGTTCTTC
TRBJ1-5 TRBV2 TRBD1 - CASREGQDSNQPQHF TGTGCCAGCAGAGAGGGACAGGATAGCAATCAGCCCCAGCATTTT
TRBJ1-1 TRBV7-6 - - CASSLTANTEAFF TGTGCCAGCAGCCTTACAGCTAACACTGAAGCTTTCTTT
TRBJ2-1 TRBV3-1/TRBV3-2 TRBD2 few CASSQPSGTNEQFF TGTGCCAGCAGCCAACCTAGCGGGACTAATGAGCAGTTCTTC
TRBJ1-1 TRBV20-1 - few CSRTPNTEAFF TGCAGTAGGACACCGAACACTGAAGCTTTCTTT
TRBJ2-2 TRBV19 - many CATDPTGTRPTGELFF TGTGCCACGGACCCAACCGGGACACGGCCCACCGGGGAGCTGTTTTTT
TRBJ2-1 TRBV5-1 - - CASSLDSSYNEQFF TGCGCCAGCAGCTTGGACAGCTCCTACAATGAGCAGTTCTTC
TRBJ2-1 TRBV2 - - CASPILLGTFYNEQFF TGTGCCAGCCCTATACTTCTCGGGACATTTTACAATGAGCAGTTCTTC
TRBJ2-7 TRBV3-1/TRBV3-2 TRBD1 - CASSQTQGAGYEQYF TGTGCCAGCAGCCAAACACAGGGGGCCGGCTACGAGCAGTACTTC
TRBJ2-3 TRBV28 - - CASSRTSSPDTQYF TGTGCCAGCAGCCGTACTAGCTCCCCAGATACGCAGTATTTT
TRBJ2-1 TRBV27 TRBD2 - CASRPSGRNEQFF TGTGCCAGCAGGCCTAGCGGGAGGAATGAGCAGTTCTTC
TRBJ2-7 TRBV5-1 TRBD1 once CASSPTGDEQYF TGCGCCAGCAGCCCAACAGGGGACGAGCAGTACTTC
TRBJ2-1 TRBV28 TRBD1 - CASSGRGQANEQFF TGTGCCAGCAGTGGGCGGGGACAGGCTAATGAGCAGTTCTTC
TRBJ2-5 TRBV10-3 - few CAINRAGFQETQYF TGTGCCATCAACCGGGCGGGGTTTCAAGAGACCCAGTACTTC
TRBJ1-5 TRBV7-8 TRBD1 - CASSLHRDRVAQPQHF TGTGCCAGCAGCCTACACCGAGACAGGGTGGCTCAGCCCCAGCATTTT
TRBJ1-1 TRBV10-3 - few CAIRVGSMNTEAFF TGTGCCATCAGGGTGGGCAGTATGAACACTGAAGCTTTCTTT
TRBJ1-1 TRBV30 - many CAWTLVNTEAFF TGTGCCTGGACGTTAGTCAACACTGAAGCTTTCTTT
TRBJ2-5 TRBV9 TRBD2 - CASSVAPSSGGQETQYF TGTGCCAGCAGCGTAGCTCCCTCTAGCGGGGGCCAAGAGACCCAGTACTTC
TRBJ2-3 TRBV29-1 - once CSVVGRREGPDTQYF TGCAGCGTTGTAGGACGGCGGGAAGGGCCAGATACGCAGTATTTT
TRBJ1-1 TRBV5-1 - - CASSQGWGTEAFF TGCGCCAGCAGTCAGGGTTGGGGCACTGAAGCTTTCTTT
TRBJ2-5 TRBV30 TRBD2 - CAWSRQGTSGIQETQYF TGTGCCTGGAGTAGACAGGGGACTAGCGGGATCCAAGAGACCCAGTACTTC
TRBJ1-4 TRBV28 - - CASSTFTGATNEKLFF TGTGCCAGCAGTACCTTCACCGGGGCAACTAATGAAAAACTGTTTTTT
TRBJ2-7 TRBV5-1 - once CASNTAGRDYEQYF TGCGCCAGCAATACAGCGGGTAGAGACTACGAGCAGTACTTC
TRBJ1-2 TRBV5-1 - - CASSLAGHDYTF TGCGCCAGCAGCTTGGCAGGTCATGACTACACCTTC
TRBJ2-2 TRBV30 - - CAWSDNTTGELFF TGTGCCTGGAGTGACAACACGACCGGGGAGCTGTTTTTT
TRBJ1-3 TRBV5-6 TRBD1 - CASSFGTGYLSGNTIYF TGTGCCAGCAGCTTCGGGACAGGGTATCTCTCTGGAAACACCATATATTTT
TRBJ2-1 TRBV27 - - CASSLESASSYNEQFF TGTGCCAGCAGCTTGGAGAGCGCAAGCTCCTACAATGAGCAGTTCTTC
TRBJ2-7 TRBV5-1 TRBD1 once CASSLEAGGDEQYF TGCGCCAGCAGCTTGGAGGCAGGGGGCGACGAGCAGTACTTC
TRBJ2-6 TRBV7-2 TRBD1 - CASSLGQGALGANVLTF TGTGCCAGCAGCTTAGGACAGGGGGCGCTTGGGGCCAACGTCCTGACTTTC
TRBJ2-1 TRBV5-1 - many CASSLSSNEQFF TGCGCCAGCAGCTTGTCCAGCAATGAGCAGTTCTTC
TRBJ2-7 TRBV7-9 - - CASSLAGAGYEQYF TGTGCCAGCAGCTTAGCTGGCGCAGGGTACGAGCAGTACTTC